What follows is one T cell receptor (beta chain) and its context. The same CDR3 also results from other DNA sequences found in this sample. Assay used: immunoSEQ multiplex PCR; TCRdb lists only in-frame clones, some missing. Among about 490,000 clones listed, about 82% were seen once. These data come from a study of shared clonotypes between healthy human individuals. Germline-derived CDR1 and CDR2 are LGHNA and YNFKEQ. The CDR3 has 14 amino acids. V lost 1 base to trimming and J lost 5 bases, with 11 bases between them. The rearrangement joins TRBV4-2 to TRBJ2-5; D is possibly TRBD2 (6 bases). Source material: PBMCs. This sequence originates from a woman between 40 and 55 years old in good health. Some clones in this sample may be carry-over from other donors' samples. The DNA of the CDR3 is TGTGCCAGCAGCCAAGGCGGGACTCAGGAGACCCAGTACTTC. This translates into CASSQGGTQETQYF.